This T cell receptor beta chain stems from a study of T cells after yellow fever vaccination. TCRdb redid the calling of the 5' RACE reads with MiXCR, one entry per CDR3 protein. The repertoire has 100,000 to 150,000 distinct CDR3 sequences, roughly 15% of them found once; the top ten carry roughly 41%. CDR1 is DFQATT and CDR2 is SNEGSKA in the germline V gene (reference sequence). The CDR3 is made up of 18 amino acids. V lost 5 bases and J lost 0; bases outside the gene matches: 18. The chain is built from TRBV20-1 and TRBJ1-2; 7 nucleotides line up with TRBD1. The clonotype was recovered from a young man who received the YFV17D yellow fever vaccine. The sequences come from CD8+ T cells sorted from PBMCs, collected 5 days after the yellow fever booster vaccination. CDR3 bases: TGCAGTGCTTGTAAAGAGGGGACAGCATTCCCTCCTAACTATGGCTACACCTTC. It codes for CSACKEGTAFPPNYGYTF.